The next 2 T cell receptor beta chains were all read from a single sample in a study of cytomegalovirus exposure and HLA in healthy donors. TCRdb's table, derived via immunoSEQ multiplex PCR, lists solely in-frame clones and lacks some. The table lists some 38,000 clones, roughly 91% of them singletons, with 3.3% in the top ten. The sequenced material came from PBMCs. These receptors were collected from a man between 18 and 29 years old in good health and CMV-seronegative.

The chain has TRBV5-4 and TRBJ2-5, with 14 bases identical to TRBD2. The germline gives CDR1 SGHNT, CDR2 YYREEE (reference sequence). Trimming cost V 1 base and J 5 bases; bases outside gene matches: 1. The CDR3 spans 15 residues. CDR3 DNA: TGTGCCAGCAGCTTGAGGACTAGCGGGGGGGAGACCCAGTACTTC. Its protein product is CASSLRTSGGETQYF.

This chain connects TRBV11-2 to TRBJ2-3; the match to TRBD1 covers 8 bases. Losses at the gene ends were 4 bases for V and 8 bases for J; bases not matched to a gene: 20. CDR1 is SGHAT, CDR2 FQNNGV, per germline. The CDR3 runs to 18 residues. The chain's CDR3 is CASSSTGGGGDLAVTQYF. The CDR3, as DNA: TGTGCCAGCAGCTCTACAGGGGGAGGCGGGGACCTGGCAGTTACGCAGTATTTT.